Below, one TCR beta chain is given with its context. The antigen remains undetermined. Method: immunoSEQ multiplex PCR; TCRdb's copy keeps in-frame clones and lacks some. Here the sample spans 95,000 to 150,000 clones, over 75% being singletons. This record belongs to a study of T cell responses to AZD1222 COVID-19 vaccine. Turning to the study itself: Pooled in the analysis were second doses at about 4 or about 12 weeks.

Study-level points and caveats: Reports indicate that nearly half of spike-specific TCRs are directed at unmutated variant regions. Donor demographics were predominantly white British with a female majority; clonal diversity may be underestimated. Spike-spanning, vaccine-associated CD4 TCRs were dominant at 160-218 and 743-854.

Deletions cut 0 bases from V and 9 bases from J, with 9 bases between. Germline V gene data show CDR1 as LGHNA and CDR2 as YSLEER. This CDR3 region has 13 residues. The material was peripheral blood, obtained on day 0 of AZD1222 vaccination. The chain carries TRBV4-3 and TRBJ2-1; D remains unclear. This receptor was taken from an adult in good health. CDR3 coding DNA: TGCGCCAGCAGCCAAGATCCCGTTGTTGAGCAGTTCTTC. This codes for CASSQDPVVEQFF.